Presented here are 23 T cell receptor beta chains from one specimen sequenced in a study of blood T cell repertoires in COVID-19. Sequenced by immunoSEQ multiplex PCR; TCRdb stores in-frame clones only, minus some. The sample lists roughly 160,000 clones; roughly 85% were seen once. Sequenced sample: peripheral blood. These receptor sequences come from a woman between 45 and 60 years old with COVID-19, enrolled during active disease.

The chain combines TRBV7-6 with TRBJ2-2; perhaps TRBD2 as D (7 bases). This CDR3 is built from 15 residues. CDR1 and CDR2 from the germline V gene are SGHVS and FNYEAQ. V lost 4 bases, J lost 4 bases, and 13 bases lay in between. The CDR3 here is CASSSGEGVTGELFF. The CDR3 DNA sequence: TGTGCCAGCAGCTCAGGGGAGGGGGTCACCGGGGAGCTGTTTTTT. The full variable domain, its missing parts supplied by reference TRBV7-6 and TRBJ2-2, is GAGVSQSPRYKVTKRGQDVALRCDPISGHVSLYWYRQALGQGPEFLTYFNYEAQQDKSGLPNDRFSAERPEGSISTLTIQRTEQRDSAMYRCASSSGEGVTGELFFGEGSRLTVL.

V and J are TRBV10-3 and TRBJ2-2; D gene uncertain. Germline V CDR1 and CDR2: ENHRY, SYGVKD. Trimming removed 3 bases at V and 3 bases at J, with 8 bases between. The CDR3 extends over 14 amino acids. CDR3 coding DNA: TGTGCCATCAGTGATCGCGATGACACCGGGGAGCTGTTTTTT. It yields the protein CAISDRDDTGELFF.

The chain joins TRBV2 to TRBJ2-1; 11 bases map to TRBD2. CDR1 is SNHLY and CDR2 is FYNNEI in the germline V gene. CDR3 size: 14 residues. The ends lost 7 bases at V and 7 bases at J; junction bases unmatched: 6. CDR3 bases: TGTGCCAGCATAGAGACTAGCGGGGTAAATGAGCAGTTCTTC. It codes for CASIETSGVNEQFF.

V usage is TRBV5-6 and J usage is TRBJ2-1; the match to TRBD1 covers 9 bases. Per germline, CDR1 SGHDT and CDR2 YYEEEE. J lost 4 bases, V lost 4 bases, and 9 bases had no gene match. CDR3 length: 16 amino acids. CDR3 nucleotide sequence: TGTGCCAGCAGCCCGGAGGCGACAGGGGGTTACAATGAGCAGTTCTTC. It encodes CASSPEATGGYNEQFF. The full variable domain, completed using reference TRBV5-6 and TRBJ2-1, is DAGVTQSPTHLIKTRGQQVTLRCSPKSGHDTVSWYQQALGQGPQFIFQYYEEEERQRGNFPDRFSGHQFPNYSSELNVNALLLGDSALYLCASSPEATGGYNEQFFGPGTRLTVL.

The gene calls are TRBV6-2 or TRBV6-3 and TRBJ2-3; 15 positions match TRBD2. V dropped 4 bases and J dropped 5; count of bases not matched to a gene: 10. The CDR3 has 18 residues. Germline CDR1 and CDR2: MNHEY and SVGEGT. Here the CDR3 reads CASSSGLAGGGGLDTQYF. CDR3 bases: TGTGCCAGCAGTTCGGGACTAGCGGGGGGAGGAGGTTTAGATACGCAGTATTTT.

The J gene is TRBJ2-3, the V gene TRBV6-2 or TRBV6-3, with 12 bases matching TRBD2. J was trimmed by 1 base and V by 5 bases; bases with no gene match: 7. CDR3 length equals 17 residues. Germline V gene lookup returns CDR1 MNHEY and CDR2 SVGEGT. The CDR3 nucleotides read TGTGCCAGCAGTAGCCACAGACTAGCGGGGGGCACAGATACGCAGTATTTT. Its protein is CASSSHRLAGGTDTQYF.

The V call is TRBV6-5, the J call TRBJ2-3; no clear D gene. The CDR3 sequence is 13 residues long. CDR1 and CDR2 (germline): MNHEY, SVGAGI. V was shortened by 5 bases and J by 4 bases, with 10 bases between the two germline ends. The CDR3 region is CASSPRGADTQYF. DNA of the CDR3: TGTGCCAGCAGTCCCCGTGGAGCAGATACGCAGTATTTT.

The DNA for the CDR3 is TGCAGCGTAAAGACAGATTTAACTTACAATGAGCAGTTCTTC. This gives the protein CSVKTDLTYNEQFF. This chain links TRBV29-1 with TRBJ2-1; D is possibly TRBD1 (5 bases). The CDR3 loop spans 14 amino acids. Looked up from germline, CDR1 is SQVTM and CDR2 is ANQGSEA. V lost 6 bases, J lost 4 bases, and 16 bases lay in between.

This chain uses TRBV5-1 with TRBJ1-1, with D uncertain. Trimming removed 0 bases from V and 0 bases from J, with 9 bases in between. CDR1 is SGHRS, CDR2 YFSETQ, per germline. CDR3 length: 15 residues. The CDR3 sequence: CASSLEEGMNTEAFF. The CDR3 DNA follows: TGCGCCAGCAGCTTGGAGGAGGGCATGAACACTGAAGCTTTCTTT. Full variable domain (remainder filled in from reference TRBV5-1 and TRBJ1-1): KAGVTQTPRYLIKTRGQQVTLSCSPISGHRSVSWYQQTPGQGLQFLFEYFSETQRNKGNFPGRFSGRQFSNSRSEMNVSTLELGDSALYLCASSLEEGMNTEAFFGQGTRLTVV.

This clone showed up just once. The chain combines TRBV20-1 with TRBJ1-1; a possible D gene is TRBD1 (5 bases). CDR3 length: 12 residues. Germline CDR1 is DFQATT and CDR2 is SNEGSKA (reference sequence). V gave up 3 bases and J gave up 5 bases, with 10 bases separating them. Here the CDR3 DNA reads TGCAGTGCTAGTGGGCGGGGGACTGAAGCTTTCTTT. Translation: CSASGRGTEAFF.

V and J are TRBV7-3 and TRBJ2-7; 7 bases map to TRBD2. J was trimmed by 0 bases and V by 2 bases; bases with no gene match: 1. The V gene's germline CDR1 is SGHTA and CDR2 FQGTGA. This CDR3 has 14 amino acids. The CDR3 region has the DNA TGTGCCAGCAGCTTATTAGCGGGCTCCTACGAGCAGTACTTC. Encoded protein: CASSLLAGSYEQYF.

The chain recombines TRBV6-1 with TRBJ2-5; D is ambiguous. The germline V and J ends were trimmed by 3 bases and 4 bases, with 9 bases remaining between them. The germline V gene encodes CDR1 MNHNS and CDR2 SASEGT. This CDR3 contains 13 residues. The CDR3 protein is CASSDSGRETQYF. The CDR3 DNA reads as TGTGCCAGCAGTGATTCTGGCCGAGAGACCCAGTACTTC.

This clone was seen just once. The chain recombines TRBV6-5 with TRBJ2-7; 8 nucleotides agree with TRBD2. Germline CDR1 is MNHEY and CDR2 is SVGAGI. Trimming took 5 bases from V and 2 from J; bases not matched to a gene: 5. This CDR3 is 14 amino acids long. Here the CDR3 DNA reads TGTGCCAGCAGTCTAATCGGGGGGGCCTACGAGCAGTACTTC. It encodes CASSLIGGAYEQYF.

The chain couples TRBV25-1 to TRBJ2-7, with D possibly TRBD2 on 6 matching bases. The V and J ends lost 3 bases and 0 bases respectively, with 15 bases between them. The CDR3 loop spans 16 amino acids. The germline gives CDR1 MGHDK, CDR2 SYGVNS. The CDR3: CASSELCGGFSYEQYF. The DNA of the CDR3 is TGTGCCAGCAGTGAGCTTTGTGGGGGGTTCTCCTACGAGCAGTACTTC.

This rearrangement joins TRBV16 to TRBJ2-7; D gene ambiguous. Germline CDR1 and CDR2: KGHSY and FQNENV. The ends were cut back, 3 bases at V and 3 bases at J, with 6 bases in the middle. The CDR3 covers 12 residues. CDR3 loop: CASSQNNYEQYF. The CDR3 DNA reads TGTGCCAGCAGCCAGAACAACTACGAGCAGTACTTC. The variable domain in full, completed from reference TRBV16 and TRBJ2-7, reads GEEVAQTPKHLVRGEGQKAKLYCAPIKGHSYVFWYQQVLKNEFKFLISFQNENVFDETGMPKERFSAKCLPNSPCSLEIQATKLEDSAVYFCASSQNNYEQYFGPGTRLTVT.

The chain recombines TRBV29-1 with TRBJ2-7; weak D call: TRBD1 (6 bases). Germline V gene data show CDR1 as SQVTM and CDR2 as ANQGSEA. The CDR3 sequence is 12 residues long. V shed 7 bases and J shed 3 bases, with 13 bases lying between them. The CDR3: CSARTENYEQYF. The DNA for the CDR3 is TGCAGCGCTCGGACAGAGAACTACGAGCAGTACTTC.

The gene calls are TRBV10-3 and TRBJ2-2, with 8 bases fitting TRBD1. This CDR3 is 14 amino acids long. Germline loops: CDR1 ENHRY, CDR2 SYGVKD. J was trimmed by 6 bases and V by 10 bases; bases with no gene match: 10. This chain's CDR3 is CATGLDRVAGELFF. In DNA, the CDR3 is TGTGCCACCGGCTTGGACAGGGTGGCCGGGGAGCTGTTTTTT.

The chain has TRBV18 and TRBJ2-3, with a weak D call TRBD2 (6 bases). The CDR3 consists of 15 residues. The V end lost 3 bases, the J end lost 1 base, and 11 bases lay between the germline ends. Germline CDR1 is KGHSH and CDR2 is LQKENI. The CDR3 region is CASSPQTGGTDTQYF. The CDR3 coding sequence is TGTGCCAGCTCACCTCAGACGGGGGGCACAGATACGCAGTATTTT. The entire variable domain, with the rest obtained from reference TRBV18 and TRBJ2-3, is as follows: NAGVMQNPRHLVRRRGQEARLRCSPMKGHSHVYWYRQLPEEGLKFMVYLQKENIIDESGMPKERFSAEFPKEGPSILRIQQVVRGDSAAYFCASSPQTGGTDTQYFGPGTRLTVL.

The CDR3: CASSVQGDTEAFF. The CDR3 nucleotides read TGCGCCAGCAGTGTGCAGGGGGACACTGAAGCTTTCTTT. The chain couples TRBV10-2 to TRBJ1-1, with 7 positions matching TRBD1. V dropped 4 bases and J dropped 3; count of bases not matched to a gene: 2. This CDR3 spans 13 amino acids. The germline CDR1 and CDR2 sequences are WSHSY and SAAADI.

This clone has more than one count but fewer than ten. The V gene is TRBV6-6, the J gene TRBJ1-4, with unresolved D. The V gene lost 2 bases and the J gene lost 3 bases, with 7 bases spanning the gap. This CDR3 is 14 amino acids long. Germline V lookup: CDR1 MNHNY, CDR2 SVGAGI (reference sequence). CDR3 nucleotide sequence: TGTGCCAGCAGTTACGCGGAGTCTAATGAAAAACTGTTTTTT. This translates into CASSYAESNEKLFF.

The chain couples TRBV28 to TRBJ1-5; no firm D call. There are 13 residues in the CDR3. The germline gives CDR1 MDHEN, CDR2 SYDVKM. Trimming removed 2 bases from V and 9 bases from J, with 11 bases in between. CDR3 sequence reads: CASSLMQSGPQHF. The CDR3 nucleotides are TGTGCCAGCAGTTTAATGCAATCGGGGCCCCAGCATTTT.

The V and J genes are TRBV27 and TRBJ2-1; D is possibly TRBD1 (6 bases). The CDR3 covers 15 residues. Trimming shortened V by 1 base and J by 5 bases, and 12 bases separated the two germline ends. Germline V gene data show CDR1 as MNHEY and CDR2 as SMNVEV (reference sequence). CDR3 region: CASSLLGARDNEQFF. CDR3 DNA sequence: TGTGCCAGCAGTTTATTGGGGGCCCGTGACAATGAGCAGTTCTTC.

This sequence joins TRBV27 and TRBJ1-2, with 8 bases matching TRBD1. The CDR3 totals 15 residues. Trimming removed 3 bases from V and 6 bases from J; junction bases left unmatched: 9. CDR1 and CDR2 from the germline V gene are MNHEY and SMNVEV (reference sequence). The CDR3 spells CASSLGTGTGDGYTF. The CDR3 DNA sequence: TGTGCCAGCAGTTTGGGGACCGGGACAGGCGATGGCTACACCTTC.